This TCR beta chain was observed in a study of cytomegalovirus exposure and HLA in healthy donors. Comments on this clone: Its antigen is undetermined.

Points from the study as a whole: Specific recognition of CMV antigens was confirmed in vitro for a few chains (all CMV-associated). Association with HLA alleles at 0.05 false discovery rate was found for 15,000 or so TCR beta sequences in a later analysis.

CDR3 length equals 14 residues. Trimming took off 2 bases at V and 3 bases at J, with 10 bases between the two ends. CDR1 is SGHTA and CDR2 is FQGNSA in the germline V gene. In the PCR, 60 Vbeta and 13 Jbeta primers were used. Here immunoSEQ multiplex PCR was the method, and the copy in TCRdb shows in-frame clones only, minus some. The sample shows approximately 130,000 clones, approximately 87% of them seen only once. The V and J genes are TRBV7-2 and TRBJ2-5; TRBD1 is a possible D gene (5 bases). Specimen: PBMCs. This TCR came from a man aged 35 to 55 in good health and CMV-seronegative. This CDR3 reads CASSLTGGEETQYF. Written as DNA, the CDR3 is TGTGCCAGCAGCTTAACAGGTGGTGAAGAGACCCAGTACTTC.